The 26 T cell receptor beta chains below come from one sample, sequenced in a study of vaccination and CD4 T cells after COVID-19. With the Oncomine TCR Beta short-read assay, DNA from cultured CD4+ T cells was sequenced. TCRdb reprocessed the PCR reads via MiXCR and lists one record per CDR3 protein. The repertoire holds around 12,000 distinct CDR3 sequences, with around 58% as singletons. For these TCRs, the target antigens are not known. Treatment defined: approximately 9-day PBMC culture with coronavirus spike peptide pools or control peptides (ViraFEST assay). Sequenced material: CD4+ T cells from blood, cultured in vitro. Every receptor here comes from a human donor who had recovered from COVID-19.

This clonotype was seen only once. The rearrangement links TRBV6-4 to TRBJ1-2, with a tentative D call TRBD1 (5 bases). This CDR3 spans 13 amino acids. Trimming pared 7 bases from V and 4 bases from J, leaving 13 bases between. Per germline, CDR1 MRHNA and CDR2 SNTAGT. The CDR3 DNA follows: TGTGCCAGCAACTTGACAGTGGGCTATGGCTACACCTTC. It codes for CASNLTVGYGYTF.

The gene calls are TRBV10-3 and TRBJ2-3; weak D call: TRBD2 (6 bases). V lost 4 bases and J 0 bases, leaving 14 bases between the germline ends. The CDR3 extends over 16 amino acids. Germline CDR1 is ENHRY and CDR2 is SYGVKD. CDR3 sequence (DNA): TGTGCCATCAGTGCCGGGGACTTAACTAGCACAGATACGCAGTATTTT. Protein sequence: CAISAGDLTSTDTQYF.

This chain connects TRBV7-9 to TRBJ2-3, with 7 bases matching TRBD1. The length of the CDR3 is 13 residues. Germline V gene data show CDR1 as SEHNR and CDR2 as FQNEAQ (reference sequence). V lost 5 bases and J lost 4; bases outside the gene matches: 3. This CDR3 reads CASSLGGADTQYF. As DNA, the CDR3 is TGTGCCAGCAGCCTAGGGGGCGCAGATACGCAGTATTTT.

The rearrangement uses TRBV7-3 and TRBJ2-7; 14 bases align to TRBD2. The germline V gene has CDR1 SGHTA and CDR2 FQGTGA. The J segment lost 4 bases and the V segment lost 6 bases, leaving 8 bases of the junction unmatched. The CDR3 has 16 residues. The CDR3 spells CASRYDGTSGSYEQYF. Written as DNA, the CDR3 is TGTGCCAGCAGGTACGATGGGACTAGCGGGAGTTACGAGCAGTACTTC.

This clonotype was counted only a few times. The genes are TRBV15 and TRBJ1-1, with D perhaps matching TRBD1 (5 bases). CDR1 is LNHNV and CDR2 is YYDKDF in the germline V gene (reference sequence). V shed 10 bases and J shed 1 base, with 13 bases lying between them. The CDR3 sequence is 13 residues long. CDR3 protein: CASTNRWNTEAFF. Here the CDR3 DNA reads TGTGCCAGCACGAACAGGTGGAACACTGAAGCTTTCTTT.

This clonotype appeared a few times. The CDR3 sequence is CASSYGQGGTPQHF. In DNA, the CDR3 is TGTGCCAGCAGTTACGGACAGGGGGGAACGCCCCAGCATTTT. The chain uses TRBV6-5 and TRBJ1-5; 10 positions match TRBD1. Germline V lookup: CDR1 MNHEY, CDR2 SVGAGI. Trimming at V came to 2 bases and at J to 9 bases, leaving 4 bases not matched to a gene. The CDR3 has 14 residues.

The CDR3, as DNA: TGTGCCAGCAGAACCGACTTCTCTGGGGCCAACGTCCTGACTTTC. Its protein is CASRTDFSGANVLTF. The genes are TRBV6-1 and TRBJ2-6; D gene unclear. Germline V gene data show CDR1 as MNHNS and CDR2 as SASEGT. There are 15 residues in the CDR3. Trimming took 6 bases from V and 0 from J, leaving 9 bases between them.

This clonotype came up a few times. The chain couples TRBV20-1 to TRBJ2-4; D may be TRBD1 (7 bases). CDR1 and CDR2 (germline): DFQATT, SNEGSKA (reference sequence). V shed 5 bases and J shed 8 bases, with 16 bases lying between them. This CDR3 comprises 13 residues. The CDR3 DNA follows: TGCAGTGCTGGGCAGGGGGGTGATGACATTCAGTACTTC. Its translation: CSAGQGGDDIQYF.

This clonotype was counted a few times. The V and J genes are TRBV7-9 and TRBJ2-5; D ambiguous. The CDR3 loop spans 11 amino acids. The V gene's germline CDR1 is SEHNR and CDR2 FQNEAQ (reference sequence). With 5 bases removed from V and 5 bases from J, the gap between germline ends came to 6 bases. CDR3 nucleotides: TGTGCCAGCAGCCGCATGGAGACCCAGTACTTC. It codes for CASSRMETQYF.

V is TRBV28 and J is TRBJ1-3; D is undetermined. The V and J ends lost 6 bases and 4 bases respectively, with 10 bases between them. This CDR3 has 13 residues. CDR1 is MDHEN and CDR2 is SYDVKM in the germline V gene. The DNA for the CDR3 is TGTGCCAGCAGCCTTAGGCCCGGAAACACCATATATTTT. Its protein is CASSLRPGNTIYF.

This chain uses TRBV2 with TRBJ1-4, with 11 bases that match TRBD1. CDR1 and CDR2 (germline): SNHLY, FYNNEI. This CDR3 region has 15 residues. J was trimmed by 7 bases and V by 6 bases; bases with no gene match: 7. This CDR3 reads CASSRIGTGGEKLFF. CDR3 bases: TGTGCCAGCAGCCGTATTGGGACAGGGGGTGAAAAACTGTTTTTT. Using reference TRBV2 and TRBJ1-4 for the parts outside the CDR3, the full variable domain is EPEVTQTPSHQVTQMGQEVILRCVPISNHLYFYWYRQILGQKVEFLVSFYNNEISEKSEIFDDQFSVERPDGSNFTLKIRSTKLEDSAMYFCASSRIGTGGEKLFFGSGTQLSVL.

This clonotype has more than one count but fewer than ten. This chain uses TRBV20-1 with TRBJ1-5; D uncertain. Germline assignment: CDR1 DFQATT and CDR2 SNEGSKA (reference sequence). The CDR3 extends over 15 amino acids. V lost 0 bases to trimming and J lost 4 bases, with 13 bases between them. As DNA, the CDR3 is TGCAGTGCTAGAGATGAGGGATTAAAAAATCAGCCCCAGCATTTT. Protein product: CSARDEGLKNQPQHF.

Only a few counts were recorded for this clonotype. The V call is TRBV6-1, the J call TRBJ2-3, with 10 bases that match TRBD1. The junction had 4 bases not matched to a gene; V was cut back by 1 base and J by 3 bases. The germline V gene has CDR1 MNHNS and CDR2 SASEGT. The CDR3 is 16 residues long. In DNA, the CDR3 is TGTGCCAGCAGTGAAGGGCCGGGACAGGGGACAGATACGCAGTATTTT. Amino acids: CASSEGPGQGTDTQYF.

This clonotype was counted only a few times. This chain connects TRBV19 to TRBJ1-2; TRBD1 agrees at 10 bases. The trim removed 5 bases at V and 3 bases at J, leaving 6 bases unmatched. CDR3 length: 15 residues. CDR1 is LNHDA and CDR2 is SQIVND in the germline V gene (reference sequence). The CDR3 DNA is TGTGCCAGTAGTCCGGCAGGGACAGGGGACTATGGCTACACCTTC. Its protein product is CASSPAGTGDYGYTF.

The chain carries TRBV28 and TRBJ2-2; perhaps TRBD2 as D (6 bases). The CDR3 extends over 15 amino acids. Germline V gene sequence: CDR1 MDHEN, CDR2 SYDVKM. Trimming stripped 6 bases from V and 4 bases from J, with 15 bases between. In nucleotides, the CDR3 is TGTGCCAGCAGCTCGCCGGGACTTCGCACCGGGGAGCTGTTTTTT. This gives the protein CASSSPGLRTGELFF.

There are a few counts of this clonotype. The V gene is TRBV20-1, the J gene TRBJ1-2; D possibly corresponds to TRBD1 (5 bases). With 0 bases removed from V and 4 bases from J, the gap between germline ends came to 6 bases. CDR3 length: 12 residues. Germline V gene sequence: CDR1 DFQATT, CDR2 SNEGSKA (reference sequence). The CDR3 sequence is CSARERGYGYTF. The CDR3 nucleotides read TGCAGTGCTAGAGAGAGGGGCTATGGCTACACCTTC.

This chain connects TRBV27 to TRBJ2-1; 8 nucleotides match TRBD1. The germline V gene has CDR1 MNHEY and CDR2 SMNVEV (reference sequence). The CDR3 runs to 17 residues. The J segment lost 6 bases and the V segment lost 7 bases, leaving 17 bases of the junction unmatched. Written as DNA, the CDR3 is TGTGCCAGCAAGGGGCTGGGGACAGGTCAAAAATTCAATGAGCAGTTCTTC. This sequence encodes CASKGLGTGQKFNEQFF.

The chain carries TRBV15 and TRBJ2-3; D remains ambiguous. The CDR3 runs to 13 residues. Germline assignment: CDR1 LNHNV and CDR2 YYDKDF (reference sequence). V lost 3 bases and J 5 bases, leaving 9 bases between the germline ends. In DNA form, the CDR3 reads TGTGCCACCAGCAGTCGTCTAGTAGATACGCAGTATTTT. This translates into CATSSRLVDTQYF.

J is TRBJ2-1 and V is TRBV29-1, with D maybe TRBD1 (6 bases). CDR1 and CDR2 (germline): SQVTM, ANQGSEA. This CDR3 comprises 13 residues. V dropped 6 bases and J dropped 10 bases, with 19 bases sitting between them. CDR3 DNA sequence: TGCAGCGTGCCCACAGGTTGGGGGCAGGAGCAGTTCTTC. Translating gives CSVPTGWGQEQFF.

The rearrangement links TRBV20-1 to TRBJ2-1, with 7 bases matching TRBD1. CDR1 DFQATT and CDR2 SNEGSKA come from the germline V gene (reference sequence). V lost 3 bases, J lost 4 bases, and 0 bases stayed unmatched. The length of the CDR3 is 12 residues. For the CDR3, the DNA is TGCAGTGCTAGCAGGGGGTACAATGAGCAGTTCTTC. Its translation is CSASRGYNEQFF.

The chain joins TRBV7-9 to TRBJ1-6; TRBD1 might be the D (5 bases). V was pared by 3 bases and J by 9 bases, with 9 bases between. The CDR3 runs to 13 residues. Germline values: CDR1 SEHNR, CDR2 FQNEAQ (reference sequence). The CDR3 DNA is TGTGCCAGCAGCTTGGGACTTATTTCACCCCTCCACTTT. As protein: CASSLGLISPLHF.

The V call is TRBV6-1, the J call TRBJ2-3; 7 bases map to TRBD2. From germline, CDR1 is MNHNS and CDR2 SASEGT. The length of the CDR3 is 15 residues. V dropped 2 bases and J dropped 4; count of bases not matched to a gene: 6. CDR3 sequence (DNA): TGTGCCAGCAGTGAATTGAGGGGAGGGCCAGATACGCAGTATTTT. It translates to CASSELRGGPDTQYF.

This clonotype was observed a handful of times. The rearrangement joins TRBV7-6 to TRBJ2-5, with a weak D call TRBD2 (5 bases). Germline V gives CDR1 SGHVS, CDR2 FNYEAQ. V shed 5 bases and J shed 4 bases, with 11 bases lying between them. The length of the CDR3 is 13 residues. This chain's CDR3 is CASSPRRGETQYF. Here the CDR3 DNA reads TGTGCCAGCAGCCCACGCCGGGGAGAGACCCAGTACTTC.

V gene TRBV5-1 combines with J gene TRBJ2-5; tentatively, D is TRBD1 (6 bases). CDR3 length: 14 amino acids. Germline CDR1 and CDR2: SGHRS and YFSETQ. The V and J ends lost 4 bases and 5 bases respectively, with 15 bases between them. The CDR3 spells CASSQNRVSETQYF. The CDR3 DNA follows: TGCGCCAGCAGCCAAAACAGGGTTTCGGAGACCCAGTACTTC.

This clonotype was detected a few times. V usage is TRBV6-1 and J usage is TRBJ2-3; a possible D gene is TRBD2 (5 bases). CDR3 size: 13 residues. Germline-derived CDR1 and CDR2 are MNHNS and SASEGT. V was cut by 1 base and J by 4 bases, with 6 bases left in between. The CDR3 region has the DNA TGTGCCAGCAGTGAAGGACTACCAGATACGCAGTATTTT. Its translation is CASSEGLPDTQYF.

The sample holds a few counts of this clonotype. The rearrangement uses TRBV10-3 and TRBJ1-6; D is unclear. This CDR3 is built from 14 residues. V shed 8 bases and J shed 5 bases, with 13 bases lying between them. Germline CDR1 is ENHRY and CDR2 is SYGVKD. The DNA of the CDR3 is TGTGCCATCTCCGGAGACACCGATAATTCACCCCTCCACTTT. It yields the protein CAISGDTDNSPLHF.